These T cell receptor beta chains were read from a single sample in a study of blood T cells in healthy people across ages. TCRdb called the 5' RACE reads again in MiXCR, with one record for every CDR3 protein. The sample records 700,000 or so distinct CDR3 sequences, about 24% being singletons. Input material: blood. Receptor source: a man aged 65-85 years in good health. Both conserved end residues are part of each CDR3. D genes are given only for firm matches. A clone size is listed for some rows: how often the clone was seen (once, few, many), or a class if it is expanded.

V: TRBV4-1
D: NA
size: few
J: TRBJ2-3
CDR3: CASSQERGARDTQYF
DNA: TGCGCCAGCAGCCAAGAAAGGGGGGCTAGGGATACGCAGTATTTT

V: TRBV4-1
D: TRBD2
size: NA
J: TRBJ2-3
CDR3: CASSQEGLAGRGDTQYF
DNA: TGCGCCAGCAGCCAAGAGGGGCTAGCGGGGAGGGGAGATACGCAGTATTTT

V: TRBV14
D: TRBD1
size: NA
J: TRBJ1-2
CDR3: CASSRLTGDAYGYPF
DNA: TGTGCCAGCAGTAGACTGACAGGGGATGCTTATGGCTACCCCTTC

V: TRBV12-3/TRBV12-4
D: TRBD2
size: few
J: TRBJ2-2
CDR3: CASRSTGTSGRTGELFF
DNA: TGTGCCAGCAGATCTACCGGGACTAGCGGGAGAACCGGGGAGCTGTTTTTT

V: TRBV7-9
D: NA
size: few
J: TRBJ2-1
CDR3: CASSLTSRYNEQFF
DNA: TGTGCCAGCAGCTTAACTAGCAGATACAATGAGCAGTTCTTC

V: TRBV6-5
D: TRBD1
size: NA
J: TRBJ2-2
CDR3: CASRSRTGPGELFF
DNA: TGTGCCAGCAGATCCCGGACAGGGCCCGGGGAGCTGTTTTTT

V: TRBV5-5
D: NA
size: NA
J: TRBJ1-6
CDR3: CASSRQPSSYNSPLHF
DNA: TGTGCCAGCAGCCGACAGCCCAGCTCCTATAATTCACCCCTCCACTTT

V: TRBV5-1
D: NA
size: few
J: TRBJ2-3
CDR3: CASSLDGVPSTDTQYF
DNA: TGCGCCAGCAGCTTGGACGGGGTTCCTAGCACAGATACGCAGTATTTT

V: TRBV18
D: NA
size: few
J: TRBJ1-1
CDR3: CASTKEGDSTEAFF
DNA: TGTGCCAGCACCAAGGAAGGGGATAGCACTGAAGCTTTCTTT

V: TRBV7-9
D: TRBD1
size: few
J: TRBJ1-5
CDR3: CASSWGDRDSNQPQHF
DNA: TGTGCCAGCAGCTGGGGAGACAGGGATAGCAATCAGCCCCAGCATTTT

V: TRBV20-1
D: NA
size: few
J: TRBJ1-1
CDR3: CSAPGGQTNTEAFF
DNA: TGCAGTGCTCCGGGTGGGCAGACGAACACTGAAGCTTTCTTT

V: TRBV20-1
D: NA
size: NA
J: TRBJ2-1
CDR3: CSAREQPDEQFF
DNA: TGCAGTGCTAGGGAGCAACCGGATGAGCAGTTCTTC

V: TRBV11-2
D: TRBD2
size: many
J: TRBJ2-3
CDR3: CASNRGTSGPSTDTQYF
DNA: TGTGCCAGCAACAGGGGTACTAGCGGGCCGTCCACAGATACGCAGTATTTT

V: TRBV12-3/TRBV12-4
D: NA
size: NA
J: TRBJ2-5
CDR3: CASSRRASYQETQYF
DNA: TGTGCCAGCAGCCGCAGAGCATCGTACCAAGAGACCCAGTACTTC

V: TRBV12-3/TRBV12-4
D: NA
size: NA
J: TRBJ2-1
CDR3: CASARFMDNEQFF
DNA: TGTGCCAGCGCGCGGTTTATGGACAATGAGCAGTTCTTC

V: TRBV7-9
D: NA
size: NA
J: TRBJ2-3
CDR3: CASSLTEGILSTDTQYF
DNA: TGTGCCAGCAGCCTGACGGAGGGGATCCTTAGCACAGATACGCAGTATTTT

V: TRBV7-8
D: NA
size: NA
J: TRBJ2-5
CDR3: CASSLWGSGSETQYF
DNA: TGTGCCAGCAGCTTATGGGGCTCTGGGTCTGAGACCCAGTACTTC

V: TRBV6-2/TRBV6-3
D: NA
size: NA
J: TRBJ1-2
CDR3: CASSPRTLDGYTF
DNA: TGTGCCAGCAGTCCTCGGACTTTAGATGGCTACACCTTC

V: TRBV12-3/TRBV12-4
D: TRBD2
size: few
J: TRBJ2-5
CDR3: CASSFGLAGGQQETQYF
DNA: TGTGCCAGCAGTTTCGGACTAGCGGGGGGTCAACAAGAGACCCAGTACTTC

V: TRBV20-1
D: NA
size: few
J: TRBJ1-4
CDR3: CSEPLSRGEKLFF
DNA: TGCAGTGAGCCCCTCTCCCGGGGTGAAAAACTGTTTTTT

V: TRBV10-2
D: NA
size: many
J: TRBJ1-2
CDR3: CASRPGDYGYTF
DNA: TGCGCCAGCAGACCCGGGGACTATGGCTACACCTTC

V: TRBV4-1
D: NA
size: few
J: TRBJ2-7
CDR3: CASSQEKEGNEQYF
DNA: TGCGCCAGCAGCCAAGAAAAGGAAGGGAACGAGCAGTACTTC

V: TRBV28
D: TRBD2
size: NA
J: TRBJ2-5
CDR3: CASGNSGRGNPPQETQYF
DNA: TGTGCCAGCGGAAATAGCGGGAGAGGCAACCCCCCACAAGAGACCCAGTACTTC

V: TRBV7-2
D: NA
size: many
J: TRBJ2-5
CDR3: CASSLRTKQETQYF
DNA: TGTGCCAGCAGCTTAAGGACCAAACAAGAGACCCAGTACTTC

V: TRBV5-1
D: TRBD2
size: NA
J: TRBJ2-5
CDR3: CASSFGLAGRQETQYF
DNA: TGCGCCAGCAGCTTCGGACTAGCGGGTCGACAAGAGACCCAGTACTTC

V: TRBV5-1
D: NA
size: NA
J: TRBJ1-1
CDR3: CANSLNPGNTEAFF
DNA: TGCGCCAACAGCTTGAACCCAGGGAACACTGAAGCTTTCTTT

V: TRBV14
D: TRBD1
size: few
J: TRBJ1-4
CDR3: CASSARQRGPNEKLFF
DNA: TGTGCCAGCAGCGCTCGACAGAGGGGGCCTAATGAAAAACTGTTTTTT

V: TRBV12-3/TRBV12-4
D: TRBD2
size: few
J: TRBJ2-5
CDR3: CASSLSGGEETQYF
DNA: TGTGCCAGCAGTTTGAGCGGGGGGGAAGAGACCCAGTACTTC

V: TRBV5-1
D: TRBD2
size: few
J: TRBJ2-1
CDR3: CASSQLRGLGSYNEQFF
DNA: TGCGCCAGCAGCCAGTTGCGGGGACTAGGCTCCTACAATGAGCAGTTCTTC

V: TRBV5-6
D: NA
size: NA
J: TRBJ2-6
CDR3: CASGRRVFSGANVLTF
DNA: TGTGCCAGCGGGAGGAGGGTGTTCTCTGGGGCCAACGTCCTGACTTTC

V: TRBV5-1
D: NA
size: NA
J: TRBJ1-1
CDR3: CASRISGRQGTEAFF
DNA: TGCGCCAGCAGAATATCCGGGCGCCAAGGCACTGAAGCTTTCTTT

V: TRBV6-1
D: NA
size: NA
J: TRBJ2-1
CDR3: CASSLMIGVGDEQFF
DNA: TGTGCCAGCAGCTTAATGATAGGGGTGGGGGATGAGCAGTTCTTC

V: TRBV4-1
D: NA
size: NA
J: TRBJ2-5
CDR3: CASSQGSSEETQYF
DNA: TGCGCCAGCAGCCAAGGATCAAGTGAAGAGACCCAGTACTTC

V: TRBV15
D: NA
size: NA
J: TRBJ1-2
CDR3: CATYAYYGYTF
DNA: TGTGCCACTTACGCCTACTATGGCTACACCTTC

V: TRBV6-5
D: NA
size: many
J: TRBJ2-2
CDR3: CASSYGGELFF
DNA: TGTGCCAGCAGTTACGGCGGGGAGCTGTTTTTT

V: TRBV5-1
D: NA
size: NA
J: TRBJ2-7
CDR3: CASSSLATYEQYF
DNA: TGCGCCAGCAGCTCGCTAGCGACCTACGAGCAGTACTTC

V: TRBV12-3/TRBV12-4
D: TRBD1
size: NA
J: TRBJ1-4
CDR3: CASTSQGGVEKLFF
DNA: TGTGCCAGCACTTCACAGGGGGGAGTCGAAAAACTGTTTTTT

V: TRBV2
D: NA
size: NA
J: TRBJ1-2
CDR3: CASSVLTGGYTF
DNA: TGTGCCAGCAGTGTACTGACGGGAGGCTACACCTTC

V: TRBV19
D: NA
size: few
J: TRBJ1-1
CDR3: CASSIVILGATTEAFF
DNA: TGTGCCAGTAGTATAGTGATTTTGGGGGCGACCACCGAAGCTTTCTTT

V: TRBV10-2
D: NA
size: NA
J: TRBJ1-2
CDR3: CASSGSVPANYGYTF
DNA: TGCGCCAGCAGTGGGAGTGTTCCAGCTAACTATGGCTACACCTTC

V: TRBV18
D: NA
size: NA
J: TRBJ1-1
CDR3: CASSPGRDRNTEAFF
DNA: TGTGCCAGCTCACCCGGTCGGGACCGCAACACTGAAGCTTTCTTT

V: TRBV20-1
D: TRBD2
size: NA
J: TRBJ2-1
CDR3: CSASGRGMYNEQFF
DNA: TGCAGTGCTAGCGGGAGGGGTATGTACAATGAGCAGTTCTTC

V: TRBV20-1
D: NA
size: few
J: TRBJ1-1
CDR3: CSAFHRVGNTEAFF
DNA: TGCAGTGCCTTCCACAGGGTTGGGAACACTGAAGCTTTCTTT

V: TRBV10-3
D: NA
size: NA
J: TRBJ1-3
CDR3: CAISDWATDSGNTIYF
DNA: TGTGCCATCAGTGATTGGGCGACTGACTCTGGAAACACCATATATTTT

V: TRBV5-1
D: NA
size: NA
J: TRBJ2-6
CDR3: CASSAEGYRSGANVLTF
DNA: TGCGCCAGCAGCGCAGAGGGGTATCGCTCTGGGGCCAACGTCCTGACTTTC